The clone carrying this T cell receptor (beta chain) was seen a few times. Its antigen is unknown. Primers used in a second PCR of roughly 7 to 12 cycles were a sample-barcoded 5' primer and a J-beta primer mix. TCRdb re-called the 5' RACE reads through MiXCR, storing one row per CDR3 protein. The data contain about 620,000 distinct CDR3 sequences, more than 45% of them singletons. This CDR3 has 15 residues. Trimming cost V 3 bases and J 0 bases, with 10 bases left between them. Germline V CDR1 and CDR2: SGHNT, YENEEA. This record belongs to a study of blood T cells in healthy people across ages. General study results and limits: Unsorted PBMC material precluded a definitive naive versus antigen-experienced comparison.

The specimen was blood. This sequence joins TRBV11-3 and TRBJ2-3; D gene unclear. This receptor was obtained from a woman over 75 in good health. The CDR3 protein is CASSFGTTSTDTQYF. CDR3 sequence (DNA): TGTGCCAGCAGCTTTGGTACCACTAGCACAGATACGCAGTATTTT.